This TCR beta chain is drawn from a study of blood T cell repertoires in COVID-19. Data came from immunoSEQ multiplex PCR; TCRdb stores just in-frame clones and leaves some out. The sample has under 200,000 clones, about 90% seen once. Sequenced: peripheral blood. This clonotype was obtained from an older woman with COVID-19, enrolled during active disease.

Here the CDR3 reads CASSNRQGPYGYTF. CDR3 in DNA: TGTGCCAGCAGCAATCGGCAGGGTCCCTATGGCTACACCTTC. The V and J genes are TRBV9 and TRBJ1-2; the D gene is possibly TRBD1 (5 bases). This CDR3 has 14 residues. V gave up 4 bases and J gave up 4 bases, with 14 bases separating them. CDR1 and CDR2 (germline): SGDLS, YYNGEE.